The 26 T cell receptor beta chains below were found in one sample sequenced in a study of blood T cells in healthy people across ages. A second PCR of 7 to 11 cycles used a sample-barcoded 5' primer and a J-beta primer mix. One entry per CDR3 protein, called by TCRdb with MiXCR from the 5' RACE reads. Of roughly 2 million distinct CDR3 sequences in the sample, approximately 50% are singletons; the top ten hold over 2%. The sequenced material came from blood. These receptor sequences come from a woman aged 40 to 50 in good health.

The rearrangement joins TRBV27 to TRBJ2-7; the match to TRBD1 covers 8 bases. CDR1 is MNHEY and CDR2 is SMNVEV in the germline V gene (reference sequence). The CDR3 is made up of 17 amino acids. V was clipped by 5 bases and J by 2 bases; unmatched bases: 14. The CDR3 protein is CASSLVPGQGMTYEQYF. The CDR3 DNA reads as TGTGCCAGCAGTCTCGTGCCCGGACAGGGCATGACCTACGAGCAGTACTTC.

This chain's CDR3 is CATNPFRGGNEQYF. As DNA, the CDR3 is TGTGCCACCAACCCTTTCAGGGGTGGGAATGAGCAGTACTTC. This rearrangement joins TRBV15 to TRBJ2-5, with a weak D call TRBD1 (6 bases). This CDR3 spans 14 amino acids. CDR1 and CDR2 (germline): LNHNV, YYDKDF (reference sequence). Between the trimmed V and J ends, which lost 7 bases and 11 bases, there was a span of 23 bases.

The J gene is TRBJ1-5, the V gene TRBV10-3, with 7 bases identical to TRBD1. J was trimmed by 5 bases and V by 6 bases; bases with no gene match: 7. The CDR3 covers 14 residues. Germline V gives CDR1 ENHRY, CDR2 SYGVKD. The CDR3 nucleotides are TGTGCCATCAGATCAGGGGGAGGCGATCAGCCCCAGCATTTT. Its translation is CAIRSGGGDQPQHF.

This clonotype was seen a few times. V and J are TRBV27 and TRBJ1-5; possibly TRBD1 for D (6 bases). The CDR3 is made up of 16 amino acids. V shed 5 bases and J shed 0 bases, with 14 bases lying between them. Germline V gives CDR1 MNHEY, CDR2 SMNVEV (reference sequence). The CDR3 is CASSPKTGISNQPQHF. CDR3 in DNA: TGTGCCAGCAGTCCGAAGACAGGTATTAGCAATCAGCCCCAGCATTTT.

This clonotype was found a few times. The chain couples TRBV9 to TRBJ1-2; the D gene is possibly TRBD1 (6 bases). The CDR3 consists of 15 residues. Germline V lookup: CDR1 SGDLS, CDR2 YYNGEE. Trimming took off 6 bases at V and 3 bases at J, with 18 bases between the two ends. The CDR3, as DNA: TGTGCCAGCACCCTGACAGGAACACTAGACTATGGCTACACCTTC. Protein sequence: CASTLTGTLDYGYTF.

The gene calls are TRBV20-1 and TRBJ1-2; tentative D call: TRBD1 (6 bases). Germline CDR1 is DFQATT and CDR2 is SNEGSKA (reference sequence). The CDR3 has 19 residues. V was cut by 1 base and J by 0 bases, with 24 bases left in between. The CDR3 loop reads CSARVRGRGRSESNYGYTF. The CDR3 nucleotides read TGCAGTGCTAGAGTGAGGGGCAGGGGCCGCTCTGAATCTAACTATGGCTACACCTTC.

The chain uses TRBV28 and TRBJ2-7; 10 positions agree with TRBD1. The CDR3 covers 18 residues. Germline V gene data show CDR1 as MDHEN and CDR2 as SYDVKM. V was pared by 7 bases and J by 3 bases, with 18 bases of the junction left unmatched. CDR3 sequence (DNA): TGTGCCAGCACCCCACCCCATTACCGGGACAGGGGTCTCTACGAGCAGTACTTC. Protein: CASTPPHYRDRGLYEQYF. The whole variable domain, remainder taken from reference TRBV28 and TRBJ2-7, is DVKVTQSSRYLVKRTGEKVFLECVQDMDHENMFWYRQDPGLGLRLIYFSYDVKMKEKGDIPEGYSVSREKKERFSLILESASTNQTSMYLCASTPPHYRDRGLYEQYFGPGTRLTVT.

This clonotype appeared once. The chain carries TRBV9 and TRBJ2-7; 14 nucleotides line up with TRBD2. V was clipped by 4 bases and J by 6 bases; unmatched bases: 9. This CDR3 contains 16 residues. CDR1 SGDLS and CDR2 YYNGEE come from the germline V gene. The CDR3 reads CASSREVGLAGAEQYF. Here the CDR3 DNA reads TGTGCCAGCAGCCGAGAGGTGGGACTAGCGGGGGCCGAGCAGTACTTC.

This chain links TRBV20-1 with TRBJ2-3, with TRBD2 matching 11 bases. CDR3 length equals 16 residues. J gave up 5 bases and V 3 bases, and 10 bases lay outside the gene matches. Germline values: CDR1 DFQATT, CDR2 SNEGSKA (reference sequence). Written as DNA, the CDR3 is TGCAGTGCTAGTCTCCTAGCGGGGGGCCCGGGAGATACGCAGTATTTT. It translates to CSASLLAGGPGDTQYF.

CDR3 sequence reads: CASSFNGGGPRRETQYF. DNA for the CDR3: TGTGCCAGCAGTTTTAATGGCGGAGGGCCAAGACGAGAGACCCAGTACTTC. The J gene is TRBJ2-5, the V gene TRBV28; tentatively, D is TRBD2 (6 bases). CDR1 is MDHEN, CDR2 SYDVKM, per germline. Deletions cut 3 bases from V and 4 bases from J, with 21 bases between. This CDR3 spans 17 amino acids.

In DNA, the CDR3 is TGCGCCACCCGGACAGGGATACAGTATGGCTACACCTTC. Translating gives CATRTGIQYGYTF. The rearrangement uses TRBV5-1 and TRBJ1-2; 8 nucleotides align to TRBD1. Germline lookup yields CDR1 SGHRS and CDR2 YFSETQ. Unmatched junction bases numbered 9, after V lost 9 bases and J lost 5 bases. CDR3 length equals 13 residues.

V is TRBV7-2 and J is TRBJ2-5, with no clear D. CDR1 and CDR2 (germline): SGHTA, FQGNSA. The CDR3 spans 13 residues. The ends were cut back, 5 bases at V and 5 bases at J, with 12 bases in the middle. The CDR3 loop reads CASSIIFRETQYF. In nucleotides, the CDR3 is TGTGCCAGCAGCATAATATTTCGGGAGACCCAGTACTTC.

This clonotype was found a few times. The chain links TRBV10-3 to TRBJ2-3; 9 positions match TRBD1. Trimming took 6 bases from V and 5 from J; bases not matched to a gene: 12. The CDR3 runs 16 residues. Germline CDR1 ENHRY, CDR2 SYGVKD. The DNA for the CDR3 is TGTGCCATCAGACCTACGGGACAGGGCGGTGTAGATACGCAGTATTTT. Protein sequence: CAIRPTGQGGVDTQYF.

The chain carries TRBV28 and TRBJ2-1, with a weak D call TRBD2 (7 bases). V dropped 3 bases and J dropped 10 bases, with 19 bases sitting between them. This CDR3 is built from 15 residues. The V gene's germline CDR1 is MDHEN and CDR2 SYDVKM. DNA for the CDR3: TGTGCCAGCAGTTTGGGAGGGGGGGATACAAACGAGCAGTTCTTC. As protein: CASSLGGGDTNEQFF.

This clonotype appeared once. As DNA, the CDR3 is TGCGCCAGCAGCTTGGAGAGACAGGGTGAAGCTTTCTTT. It yields the protein CASSLERQGEAFF. The chain has TRBV5-1 and TRBJ1-1; TRBD1 matches at 7 bases. The CDR3 consists of 13 residues. V lost 0 bases and J lost 7; bases outside the gene matches: 3. Looked up from germline, CDR1 is SGHRS and CDR2 is YFSETQ.

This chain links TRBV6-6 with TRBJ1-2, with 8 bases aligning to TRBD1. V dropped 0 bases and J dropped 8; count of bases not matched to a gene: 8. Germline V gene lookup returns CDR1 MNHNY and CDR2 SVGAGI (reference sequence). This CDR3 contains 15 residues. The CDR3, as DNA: TGTGCCAGCAGTTACTCAGCAGGGGGCCCGGGCGGCTACACCTTC. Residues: CASSYSAGGPGGYTF.

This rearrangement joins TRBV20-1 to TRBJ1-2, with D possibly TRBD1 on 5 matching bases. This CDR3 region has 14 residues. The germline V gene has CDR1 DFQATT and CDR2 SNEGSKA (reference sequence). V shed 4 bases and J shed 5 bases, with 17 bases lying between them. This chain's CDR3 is CSATPTTVSYGYTF. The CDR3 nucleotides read TGCAGTGCTACCCCCACGACAGTCTCTTATGGCTACACCTTC.

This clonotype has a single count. In DNA, the CDR3 is TGTGCCAGCAGCTTCCCTAATACAGAGGCTAACTATGGCTACACCTTC. This codes for CASSFPNTEANYGYTF. This chain links TRBV7-2 with TRBJ1-2; unclear D gene. Deletions cut 3 bases from V and 0 bases from J, with 14 bases between. The CDR3 extends over 16 amino acids. Germline lookup yields CDR1 SGHTA and CDR2 FQGNSA. The complete variable domain, with remaining parts taken from reference TRBV7-2 and TRBJ1-2, reads GAGVSQSPSNKVTEKGKDVELRCDPISGHTALYWYRQSLGQGLEFLIYFQGNSAPDKSGLPSDRFSAERTGGSVSTLTIQRTQQEDSAVYLCASSFPNTEANYGYTFGSGTRLTVV.

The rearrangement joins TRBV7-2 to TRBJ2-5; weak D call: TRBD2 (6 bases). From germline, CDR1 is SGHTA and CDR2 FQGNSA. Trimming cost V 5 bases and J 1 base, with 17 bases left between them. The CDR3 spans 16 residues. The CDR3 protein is CASSLQPGGRQETQYF. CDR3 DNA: TGTGCCAGCAGCCTTCAGCCCGGGGGACGCCAAGAGACCCAGTACTTC. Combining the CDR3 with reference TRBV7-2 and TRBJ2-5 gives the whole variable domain GAGVSQSPSNKVTEKGKDVELRCDPISGHTALYWYRQSLGQGLEFLIYFQGNSAPDKSGLPSDRFSAERTGGSVSTLTIQRTQQEDSAVYLCASSLQPGGRQETQYFGPGTRLLVL.

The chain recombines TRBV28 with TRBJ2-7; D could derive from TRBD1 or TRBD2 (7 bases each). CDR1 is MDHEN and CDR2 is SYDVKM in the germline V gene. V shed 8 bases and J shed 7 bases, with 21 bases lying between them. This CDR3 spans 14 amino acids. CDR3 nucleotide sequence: TGTGCCAGCTCAGGGGGGGGTATAGCCGGTGAGCAGTACTTC. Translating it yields CASSGGGIAGEQYF.

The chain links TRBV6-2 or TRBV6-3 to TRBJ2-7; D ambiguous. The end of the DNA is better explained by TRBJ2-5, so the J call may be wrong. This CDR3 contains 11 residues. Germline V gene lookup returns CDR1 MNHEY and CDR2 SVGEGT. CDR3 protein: CASSYDETQYF. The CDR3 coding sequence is TGTGCCAGCAGTTACGATGAGACCCAGTACTTC.

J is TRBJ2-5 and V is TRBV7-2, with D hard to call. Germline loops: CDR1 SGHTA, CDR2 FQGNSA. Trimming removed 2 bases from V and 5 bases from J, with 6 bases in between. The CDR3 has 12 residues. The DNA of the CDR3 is TGTGCCAGCAGCTTATGGCTTGAGACCCAGTACTTC. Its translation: CASSLWLETQYF.

DNA for the CDR3: TGTGCCAGCAGCCAAACAACCGATGGCTACACCTTC. This encodes CASSQTTDGYTF. This rearrangement joins TRBV6-5 to TRBJ1-2; D call uncertain. Germline V gene lookup returns CDR1 MNHEY and CDR2 SVGAGI. The CDR3 spans 12 residues. The ends were cut back, 6 bases at V and 6 bases at J, with 11 bases in the middle.

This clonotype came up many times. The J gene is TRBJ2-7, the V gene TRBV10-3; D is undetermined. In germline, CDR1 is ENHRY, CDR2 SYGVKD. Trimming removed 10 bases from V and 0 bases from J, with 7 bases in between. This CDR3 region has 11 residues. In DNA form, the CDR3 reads TGTGCCACGAGTACCTCCTACGAGCAGTACTTC. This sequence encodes CATSTSYEQYF.

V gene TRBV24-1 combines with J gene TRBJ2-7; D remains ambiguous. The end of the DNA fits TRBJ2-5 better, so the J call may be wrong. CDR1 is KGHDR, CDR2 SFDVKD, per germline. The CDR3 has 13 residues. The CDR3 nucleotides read TGTGCCACCAGTAGCACTCCTAAAGAGACCCAGTACTTC. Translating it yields CATSSTPKETQYF.

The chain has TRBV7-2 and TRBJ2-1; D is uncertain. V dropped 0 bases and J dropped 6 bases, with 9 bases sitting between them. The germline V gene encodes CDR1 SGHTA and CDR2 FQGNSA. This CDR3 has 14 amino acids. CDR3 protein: CASSLARASNEQFF. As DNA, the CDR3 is TGTGCCAGCAGCTTAGCCCGGGCCTCCAATGAGCAGTTCTTC. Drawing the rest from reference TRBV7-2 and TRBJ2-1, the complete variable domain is GAGVSQSPSNKVTEKGKDVELRCDPISGHTALYWYRQSLGQGLEFLIYFQGNSAPDKSGLPSDRFSAERTGGSVSTLTIQRTQQEDSAVYLCASSLARASNEQFFGPGTRLTVL.